This T cell receptor (beta chain) was captured by sequencing in a study of T-cell memory formation after mild COVID-19. The wider study: TCR clusters were largely donor specific. Points from the study as a whole: Later expanders leaned CD4+, whereas day 15 to 85 contracting clones were balanced CD4/CD8. The pre-infection memory compartment contained some responding clones, suggesting cross-reactive memory joined.

J lost 2 bases, V lost 3 bases, and 4 bases had no gene match. The CDR3 consists of 14 residues. The V gene's germline CDR1 is SQVTM and CDR2 ANQGSEA. This clonotype has only a few counts. Its antigen is still unknown. TCRdb used MiXCR to reprocess the 5' RACE reads, holding one entry per CDR3 protein. The data contain around 250,000 distinct CDR3 sequences, around 15% of them singletons. Sample: PBMCs or a T cell subset sorted from them (not recorded which). The sequence was collected from a man younger than 35 who had mild COVID-19 (a few samples of this study predate the infection). Cell type and time point are not known. The chain has TRBV29-1 and TRBJ2-3, with 8 nucleotides matching TRBD2. The CDR3 here is CSVDRTSSTDTQYF. The CDR3 DNA is TGCAGCGTTGACCGGACTAGCTCCACAGATACGCAGTATTTT.